This TCR beta chain was recovered during a study of OX40 agonist ivuxolimab in advanced cancers. This clone was counted between two and nine times. TCRdb's table, derived via immunoSEQ multiplex PCR, lists solely in-frame clones and lacks some. Counted here are roughly 64,000 clones, roughly 80% occurring once; the ten biggest clones make up around 5%. The sequencing here drew on CD4+ or CD8+ T cells sorted from blood, taken in a trial of the OX40 agonist ivuxolimab. This receptor was taken from an adult with an advanced solid tumor such as melanoma, head and neck, liver or kidney cancer.

In DNA form, the CDR3 reads TGTGCCAGTAGTATACGGATAAACACTGAAGCTTTCTTT. This sequence encodes CASSIRINTEAFF. The rearrangement joins TRBV19 to TRBJ1-1; D uncertain. Trimming shortened V by 2 bases and J by 2 bases, and 6 bases separated the two germline ends. The CDR3 is 13 amino acids. The germline gives CDR1 LNHDA, CDR2 SQIVND (reference sequence).